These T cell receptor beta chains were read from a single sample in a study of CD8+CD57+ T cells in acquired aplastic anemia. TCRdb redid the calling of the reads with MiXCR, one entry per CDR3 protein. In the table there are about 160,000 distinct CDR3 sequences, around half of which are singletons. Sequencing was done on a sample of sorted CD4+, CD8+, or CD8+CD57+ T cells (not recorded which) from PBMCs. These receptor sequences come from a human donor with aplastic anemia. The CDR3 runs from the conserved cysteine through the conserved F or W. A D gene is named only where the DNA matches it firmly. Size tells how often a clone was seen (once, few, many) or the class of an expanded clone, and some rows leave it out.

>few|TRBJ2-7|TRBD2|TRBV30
TGTGCCTGGGGGATGCTAGCGGGAGCTAACTACGAGCAGTACTTC
CAWGMLAGANYEQYF
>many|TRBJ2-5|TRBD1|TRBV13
TGTGCCAGCGGGCAGGGGGCGGGCGTGGAGACCCAGTACTTC
CASGQGAGVETQYF
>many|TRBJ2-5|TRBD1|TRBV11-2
TGTGCCAGCAGCTTCTGGGACAGGGAAGGCCAAGAGACCCAGTACTTC
CASSFWDREGQETQYF
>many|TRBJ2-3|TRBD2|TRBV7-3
TGTGCCAGCAGCTTATTGGGGGAGGGCCCAGATACGCAGTATTTT
CASSLLGEGPDTQYF
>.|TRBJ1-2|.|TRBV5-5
TGTGCCAGCAGCGTCAGTGGTTCGGACTATGGCTACACCTTC
CASSVSGSDYGYTF
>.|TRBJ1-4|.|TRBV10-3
TGTGCCATCAGTGACCCGGGACAAGTTAATGAAAAACTGTTTTTT
CAISDPGQVNEKLFF
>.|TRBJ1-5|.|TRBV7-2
TGTGCCAGCAGCGTCCACAGGGACCAGCCCCAGCATTTT
CASSVHRDQPQHF
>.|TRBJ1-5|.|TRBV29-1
TGCAGCACCGGAGAACAGGGCAGTCAGCCCCAGCATTTT
CSTGEQGSQPQHF
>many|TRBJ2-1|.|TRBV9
TGTGCCAGCAGCTTACCGCACCCCGGATTGAGCAATGAGCAGTTCTTC
CASSLPHPGLSNEQFF
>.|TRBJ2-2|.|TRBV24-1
TGTGCCACCAGTGGTCTGGGGAACACCGGGGAGCTGTTTTTT
CATSGLGNTGELFF
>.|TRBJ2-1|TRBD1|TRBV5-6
TGTGCCAGCAGCTTGAAGTCGGGACAGTGGCTCTTC
CASSLKSGQWLF
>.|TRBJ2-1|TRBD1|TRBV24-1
TGTGCCACCAGTGACTCGGACAGGACCACGTCAAATGAGCAGTTCTTC
CATSDSDRTTSNEQFF
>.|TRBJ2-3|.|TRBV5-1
TGCGCCAGCAGCTTGCGCTACGCTAGCACAGATACGCAGTATTTT
CASSLRYASTDTQYF
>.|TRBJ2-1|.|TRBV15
TGTGCCGCCAGCAGAGGTTCGGGGTGGGAGTTTGAGCAGTTCTTC
CAASRGSGWEFEQFF
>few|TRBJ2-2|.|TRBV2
TGTGCCAGCAGAGGCGATAACACCGGGGAGCTGTTTTTT
CASRGDNTGELFF
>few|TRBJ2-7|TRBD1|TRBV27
TGTGCCAGCGGAACAGGGGGCCAACTCGAGCAGTACTTC
CASGTGGQLEQYF
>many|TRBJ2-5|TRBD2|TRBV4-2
TGTGCCAGCAGCAACATGGCCGGGACTAGCGGCCAAGAGACCCAGTACTTC
CASSNMAGTSGQETQYF
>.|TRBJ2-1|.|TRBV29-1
TGCAGCGTAGCGCGAAGAGACTCCGGTGAGCAGTTCTTC
CSVARRDSGEQFF
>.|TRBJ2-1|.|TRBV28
TGTGCCAGCACTGGAACAGGTAGCACCTACAATGAGCAGTTCTTC
CASTGTGSTYNEQFF
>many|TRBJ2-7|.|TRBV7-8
TGTGCCAGCAGCTTAGGTATAGCCTACGAGCAGTACTTC
CASSLGIAYEQYF
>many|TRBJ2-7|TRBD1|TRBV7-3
TGTGCCAGCAGCTTAAGGGACAGGGACGAGCAGTACTTC
CASSLRDRDEQYF
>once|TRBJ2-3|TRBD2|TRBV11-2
TGTGCCAGCAGCTTACGCGGGAGTCGGGCAGATACGCAGTATTTT
CASSLRGSRADTQYF
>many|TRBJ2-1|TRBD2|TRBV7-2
TGTGCCAGCAGAAGAGGACTAGCGGGAGAGAATGAGCAGTTCTTC
CASRRGLAGENEQFF
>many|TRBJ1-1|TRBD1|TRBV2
TGTGCCAGCGGGGACAGGAACACTGAAGCTTTCTTT
CASGDRNTEAFF
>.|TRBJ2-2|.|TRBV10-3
TGTGCCGTTTTCCGGGACGCGAACACCGGGGAGCTGTTTTTT
CAVFRDANTGELFF
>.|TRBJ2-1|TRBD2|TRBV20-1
TGCAGTGCTAGCCCCGGACTAGCGGGGGCGAATGAGCAGTTCTTC
CSASPGLAGANEQFF
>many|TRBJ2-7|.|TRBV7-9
TGTGCCAGCGGGGGTAGGGGGGAGCAGTACTTC
CASGGRGEQYF
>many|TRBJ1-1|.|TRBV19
TGTGCCACCCGAGGAGAATTTTCTAAGGATTTCTTT
CATRGEFSKDFF